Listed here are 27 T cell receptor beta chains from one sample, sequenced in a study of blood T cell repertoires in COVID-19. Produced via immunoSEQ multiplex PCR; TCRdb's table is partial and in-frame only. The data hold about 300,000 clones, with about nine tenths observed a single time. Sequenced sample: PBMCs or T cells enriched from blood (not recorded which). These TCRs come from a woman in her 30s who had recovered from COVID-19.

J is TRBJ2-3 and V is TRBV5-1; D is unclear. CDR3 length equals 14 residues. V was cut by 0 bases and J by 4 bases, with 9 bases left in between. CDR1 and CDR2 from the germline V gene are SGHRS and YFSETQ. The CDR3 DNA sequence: TGCGCCAGCAGCTTGGGACAAGCCCCAGATACGCAGTATTTT. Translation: CASSLGQAPDTQYF.

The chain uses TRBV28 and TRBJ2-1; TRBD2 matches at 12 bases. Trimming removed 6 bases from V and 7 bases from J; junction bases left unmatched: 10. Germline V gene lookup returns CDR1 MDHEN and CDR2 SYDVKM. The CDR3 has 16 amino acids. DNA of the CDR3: TGTGCCAGCAGCACCGGGACTAGCGGGCTGTGGAATGAGCAGTTCTTC. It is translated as CASSTGTSGLWNEQFF. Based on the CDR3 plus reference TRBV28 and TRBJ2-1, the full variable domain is DVKVTQSSRYLVKRTGEKVFLECVQDMDHENMFWYRQDPGLGLRLIYFSYDVKMKEKGDIPEGYSVSREKKERFSLILESASTNQTSMYLCASSTGTSGLWNEQFFGPGTRLTVL.

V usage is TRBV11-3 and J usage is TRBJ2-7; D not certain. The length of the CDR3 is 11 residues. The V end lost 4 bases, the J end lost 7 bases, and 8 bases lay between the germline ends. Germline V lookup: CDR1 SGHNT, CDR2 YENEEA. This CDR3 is CASSSREEQYF. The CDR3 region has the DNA TGTGCCAGCAGCTCCCGTGAGGAGCAGTACTTC.

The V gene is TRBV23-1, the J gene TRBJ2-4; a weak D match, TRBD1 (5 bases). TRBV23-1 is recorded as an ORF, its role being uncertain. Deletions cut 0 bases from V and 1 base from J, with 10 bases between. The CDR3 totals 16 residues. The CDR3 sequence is CASSQSRKGAKNIQYF. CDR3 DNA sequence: TGCGCCAGCAGTCAATCGAGGAAGGGGGCCAAAAACATTCAGTACTTC.

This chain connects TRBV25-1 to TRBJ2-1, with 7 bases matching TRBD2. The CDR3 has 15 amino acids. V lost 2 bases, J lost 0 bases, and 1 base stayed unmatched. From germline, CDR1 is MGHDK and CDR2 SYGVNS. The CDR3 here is CASSEAGASYNEQFF. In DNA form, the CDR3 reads TGTGCCAGCAGTGAAGCGGGAGCCTCCTACAATGAGCAGTTCTTC.

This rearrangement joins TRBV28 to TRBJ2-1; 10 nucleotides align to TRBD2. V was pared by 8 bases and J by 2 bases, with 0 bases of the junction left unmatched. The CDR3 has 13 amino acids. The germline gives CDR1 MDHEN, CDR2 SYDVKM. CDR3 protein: CASGLAAYNEQFF. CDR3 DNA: TGTGCCAGCGGACTAGCGGCCTACAATGAGCAGTTCTTC.

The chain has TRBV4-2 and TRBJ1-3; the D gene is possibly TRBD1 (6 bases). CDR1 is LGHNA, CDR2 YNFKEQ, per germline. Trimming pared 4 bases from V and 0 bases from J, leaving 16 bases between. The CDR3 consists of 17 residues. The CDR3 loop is CASSRSTGSRSGNTIYF. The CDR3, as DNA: TGTGCCAGCAGCCGTTCGACAGGCTCTCGCTCTGGAAACACCATATATTTT.

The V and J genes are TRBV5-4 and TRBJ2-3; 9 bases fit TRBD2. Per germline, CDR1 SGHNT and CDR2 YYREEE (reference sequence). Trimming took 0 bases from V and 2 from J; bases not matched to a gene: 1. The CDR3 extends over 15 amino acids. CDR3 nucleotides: TGTGCCAGCAGCTTGGCTAGCGGGAACACAGATACGCAGTATTTT. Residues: CASSLASGNTDTQYF.

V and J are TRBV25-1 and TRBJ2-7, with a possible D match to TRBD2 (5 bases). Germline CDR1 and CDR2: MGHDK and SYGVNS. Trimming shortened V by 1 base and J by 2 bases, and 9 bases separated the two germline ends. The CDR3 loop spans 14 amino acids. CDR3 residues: CASSELTGTYEQYF. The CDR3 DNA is TGTGCCAGCAGTGAATTAACCGGGACCTACGAGCAGTACTTC.

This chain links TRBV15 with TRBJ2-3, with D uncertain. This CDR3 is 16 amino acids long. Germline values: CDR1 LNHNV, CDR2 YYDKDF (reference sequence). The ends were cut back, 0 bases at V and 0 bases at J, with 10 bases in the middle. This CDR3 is CATSREAEISTDTQYF. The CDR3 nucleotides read TGTGCCACCAGCAGAGAGGCGGAAATTAGCACAGATACGCAGTATTTT.

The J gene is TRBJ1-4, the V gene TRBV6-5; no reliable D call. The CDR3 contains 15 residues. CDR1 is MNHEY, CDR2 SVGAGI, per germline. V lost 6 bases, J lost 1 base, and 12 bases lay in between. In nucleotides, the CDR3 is TGTGCCAGCAGCAATCGGAGGGTAACTAATGAAAAACTGTTTTTT. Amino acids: CASSNRRVTNEKLFF.

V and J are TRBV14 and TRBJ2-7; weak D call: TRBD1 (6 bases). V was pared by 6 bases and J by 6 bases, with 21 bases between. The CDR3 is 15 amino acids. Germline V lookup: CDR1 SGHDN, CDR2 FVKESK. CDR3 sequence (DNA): TGTGCCAGCAGTCACAGGACCCGAGGGGGTTTCGAGCAGTACTTC. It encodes CASSHRTRGGFEQYF.

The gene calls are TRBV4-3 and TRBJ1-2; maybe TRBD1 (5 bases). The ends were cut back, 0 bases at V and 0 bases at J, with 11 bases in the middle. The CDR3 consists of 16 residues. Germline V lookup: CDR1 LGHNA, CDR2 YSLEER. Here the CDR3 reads CASSQESRGPNYGYTF. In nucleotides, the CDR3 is TGCGCCAGCAGCCAAGAATCAAGGGGTCCTAACTATGGCTACACCTTC.

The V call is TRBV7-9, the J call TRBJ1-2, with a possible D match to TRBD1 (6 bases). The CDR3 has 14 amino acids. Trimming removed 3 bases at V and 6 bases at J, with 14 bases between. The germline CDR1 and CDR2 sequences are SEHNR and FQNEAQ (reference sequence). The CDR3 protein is CASSFSTGIHGYTF. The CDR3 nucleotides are TGTGCCAGCAGCTTCTCCACAGGGATCCATGGCTACACCTTC.

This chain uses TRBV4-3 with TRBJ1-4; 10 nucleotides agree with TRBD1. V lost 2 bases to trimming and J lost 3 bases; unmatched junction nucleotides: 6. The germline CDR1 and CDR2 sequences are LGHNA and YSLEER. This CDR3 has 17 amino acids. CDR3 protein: CASSQQTGGLANEKLFF. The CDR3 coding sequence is TGCGCCAGCAGCCAACAGACAGGGGGCTTGGCTAATGAAAAACTGTTTTTT.

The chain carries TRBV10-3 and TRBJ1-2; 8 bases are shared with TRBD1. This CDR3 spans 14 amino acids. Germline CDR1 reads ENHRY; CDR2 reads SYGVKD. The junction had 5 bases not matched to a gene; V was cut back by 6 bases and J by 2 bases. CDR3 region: CAISPQGDNYGYTF. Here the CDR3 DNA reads TGTGCCATCAGCCCACAGGGGGACAACTATGGCTACACCTTC.

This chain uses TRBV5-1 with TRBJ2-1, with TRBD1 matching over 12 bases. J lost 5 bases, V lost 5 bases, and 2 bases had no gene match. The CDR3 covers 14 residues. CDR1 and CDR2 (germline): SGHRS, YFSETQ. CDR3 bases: TGCGCCAGCAGGGGACAGGGGGCCGACAATGAGCAGTTCTTC. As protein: CASRGQGADNEQFF.

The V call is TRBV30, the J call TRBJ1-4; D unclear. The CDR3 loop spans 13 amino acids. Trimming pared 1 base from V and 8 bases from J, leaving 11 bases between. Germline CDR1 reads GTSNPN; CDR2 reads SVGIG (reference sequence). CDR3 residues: CAWSAGRGEKLFF. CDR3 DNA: TGTGCCTGGAGTGCGGGGAGAGGGGAAAAACTGTTTTTT.

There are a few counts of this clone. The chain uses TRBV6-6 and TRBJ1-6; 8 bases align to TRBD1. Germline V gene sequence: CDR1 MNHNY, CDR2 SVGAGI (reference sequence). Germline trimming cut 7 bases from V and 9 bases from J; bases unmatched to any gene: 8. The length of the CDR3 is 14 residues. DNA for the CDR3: TGTGCCAGCACTGGACAGGGTGGCGTTTCACCCCTCCACTTT. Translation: CASTGQGGVSPLHF.

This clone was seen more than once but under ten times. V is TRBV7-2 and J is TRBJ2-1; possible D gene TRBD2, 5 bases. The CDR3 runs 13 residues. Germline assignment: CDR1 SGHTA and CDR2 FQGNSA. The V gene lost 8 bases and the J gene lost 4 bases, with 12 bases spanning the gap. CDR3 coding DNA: TGTGCCAGCCTGGCTAGCACATACAATGAGCAGTTCTTC. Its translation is CASLASTYNEQFF.

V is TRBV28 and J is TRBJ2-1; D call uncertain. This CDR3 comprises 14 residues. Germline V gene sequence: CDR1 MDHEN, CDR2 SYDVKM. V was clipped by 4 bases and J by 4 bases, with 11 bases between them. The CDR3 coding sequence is TGTGCCAGCAGTTCCTATGACGGGTACAATGAGCAGTTCTTC. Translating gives CASSSYDGYNEQFF. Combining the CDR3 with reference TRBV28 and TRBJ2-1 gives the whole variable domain DVKVTQSSRYLVKRTGEKVFLECVQDMDHENMFWYRQDPGLGLRLIYFSYDVKMKEKGDIPEGYSVSREKKERFSLILESASTNQTSMYLCASSSYDGYNEQFFGPGTRLTVL.

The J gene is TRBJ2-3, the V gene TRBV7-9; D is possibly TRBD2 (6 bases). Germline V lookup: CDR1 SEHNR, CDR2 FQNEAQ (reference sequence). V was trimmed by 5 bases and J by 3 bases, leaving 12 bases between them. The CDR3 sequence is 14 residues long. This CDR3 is CASSPGRGTDTQYF. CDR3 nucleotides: TGTGCCAGCAGCCCTGGACGGGGGACAGATACGCAGTATTTT.

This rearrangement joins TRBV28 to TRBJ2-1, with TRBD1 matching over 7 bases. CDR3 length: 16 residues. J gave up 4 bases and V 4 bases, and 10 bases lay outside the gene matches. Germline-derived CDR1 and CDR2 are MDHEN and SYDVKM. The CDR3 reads CASSSRQGGLYNEQFF. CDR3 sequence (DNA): TGTGCCAGCAGTTCACGACAGGGTGGCTTATACAATGAGCAGTTCTTC.

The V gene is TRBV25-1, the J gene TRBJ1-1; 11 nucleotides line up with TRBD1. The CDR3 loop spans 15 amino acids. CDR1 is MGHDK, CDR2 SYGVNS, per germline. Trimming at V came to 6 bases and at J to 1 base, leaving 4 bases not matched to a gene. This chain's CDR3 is CASSRDRGTNTEAFF. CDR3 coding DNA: TGTGCCAGCAGCCGGGACAGGGGGACGAACACTGAAGCTTTCTTT. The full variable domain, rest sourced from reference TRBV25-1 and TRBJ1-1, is EADIYQTPRYLVIGTGKKITLECSQTMGHDKMYWYQQDPGMELHLIHYSYGVNSTEKGDLSSESTVSRIRTEHFPLTLESARPSHTSQYLCASSRDRGTNTEAFFGQGTRLTVV.

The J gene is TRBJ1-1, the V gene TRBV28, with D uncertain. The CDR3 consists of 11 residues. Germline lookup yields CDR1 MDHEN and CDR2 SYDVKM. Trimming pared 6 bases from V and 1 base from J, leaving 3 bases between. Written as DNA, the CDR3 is TGTGCCAGCAGACAGAACACTGAAGCTTTCTTT. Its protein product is CASRQNTEAFF. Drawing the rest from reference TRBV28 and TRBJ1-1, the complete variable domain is DVKVTQSSRYLVKRTGEKVFLECVQDMDHENMFWYRQDPGLGLRLIYFSYDVKMKEKGDIPEGYSVSREKKERFSLILESASTNQTSMYLCASRQNTEAFFGQGTRLTVV.

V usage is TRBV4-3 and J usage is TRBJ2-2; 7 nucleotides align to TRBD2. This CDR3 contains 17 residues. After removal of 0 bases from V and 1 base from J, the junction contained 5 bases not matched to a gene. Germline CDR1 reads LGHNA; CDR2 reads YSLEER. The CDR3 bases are TGCGCCAGCAGCCAAGATATGGCTAGCGGGAACACCGGGGAGCTGTTTTTT. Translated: CASSQDMASGNTGELFF.

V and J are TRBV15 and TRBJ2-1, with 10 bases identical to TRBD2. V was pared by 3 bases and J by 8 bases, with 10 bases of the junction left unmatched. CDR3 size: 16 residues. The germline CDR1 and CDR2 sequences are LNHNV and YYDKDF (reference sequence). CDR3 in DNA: TGTGCCACCAGCAGCGTCTATCCTAGCGGGAGCTATGAGCAGTTCTTC. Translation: CATSSVYPSGSYEQFF. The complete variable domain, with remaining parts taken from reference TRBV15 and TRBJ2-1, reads DAMVIQNPRYQVTQFGKPVTLSCSQTLNHNVMYWYQQKSSQAPKLLFHYYDKDFNNEADTPDNFQSRRPNTSFCFLDIRSPGLGDTAMYLCATSSVYPSGSYEQFFGPGTRLTVL.